The 18 T cell receptor beta chains listed next were all sequenced from one sample in a study of regulatory T cells in long-lasting Graves disease. Time point here: persistent/refractory GD, antithyroid drugs over 5 years with positive TRAb. Researchers made the TCR library from RNA that was extracted from PBMCs. Assembly of TCR beta libraries relied on iRepertoire HTBI primers together with Arm-PCR of CDR3 regions. TCRdb fed the multiplex PCR reads into MiXCR, producing one record per CDR3 protein. The table has about 400,000 distinct CDR3 sequences, 20% to 25% seen once. Sequencing used peripheral blood mononuclear cells (PBMCs), obtained when the disease was refractory, from a patient treated with antithyroid drugs. Source of these receptors: a female donor with Graves disease.

The V and J genes are TRBV18 and TRBJ1-6; 7 bases fit TRBD1. From germline, CDR1 is KGHSH and CDR2 LQKENI. The CDR3 spans 11 residues. Here the CDR3 reads CERGPNSPLHF. The CDR3 nucleotides read TGTGAGAGGGGGCCGAATTCACCCCTCCACTTT.

The chain has TRBV12-3 or TRBV12-4 and TRBJ2-2; 11 nucleotides match TRBD2. The V gene end was trimmed by 2 bases and the J gene end by 6 bases; junction bases not matched to a gene: 11. The CDR3 runs 18 residues. The CDR3 loop is CASSLLAGGPGVAGELFF. The CDR3 DNA is TGTGCCAGCAGTTTATTAGCGGGAGGGCCCGGGGTAGCCGGGGAGCTGTTTTTT.

This clonotype was seen ten or more times. The chain is built from TRBV10-2 and TRBJ2-5; 8 positions match TRBD2. CDR3 size: 14 residues. With 6 bases clipped from V and 2 bases from J, the junction kept 5 bases outside the gene matches. Germline CDR1 WSHSY, CDR2 SAAADI. Written as DNA, the CDR3 is TGCGCCAGCAGCCCGACTAGCGTTCAAGAGACCCAGTACTTC. Its protein product is CASSPTSVQETQYF.

The genes are TRBV15 and TRBJ2-7; possibly TRBD2 for D (5 bases). Trimming removed 4 bases at V and 0 bases at J, with 16 bases between. Per germline, CDR1 LNHNV and CDR2 YYDKDF (reference sequence). The CDR3 is 16 amino acids. CDR3 sequence reads: CATSKEGSASSYEQYF. CDR3 coding DNA: TGTGCCACCAGCAAGGAAGGTAGCGCGAGCTCCTACGAGCAGTACTTC. Full variable domain (outside the CDR3, taken from reference TRBV15 and TRBJ2-7): DAMVIQNPRYQVTQFGKPVTLSCSQTLNHNVMYWYQQKSSQAPKLLFHYYDKDFNNEADTPDNFQSRRPNTSFCFLDIRSPGLGDTAMYLCATSKEGSASSYEQYFGPGTRLTVT.

The V gene is TRBV29-1, the J gene TRBJ1-5; 9 bases agree with TRBD1. The V segment lost 6 bases and the J segment 3 bases; nucleotides outside the gene matches: 3. CDR1 is SQVTM and CDR2 is ANQGSEA in the germline V gene. The length of the CDR3 is 13 residues. The CDR3 DNA reads TGCAGCGTGGGGGACAGGGCCAATCAGCCCCAGCATTTT. Its translation is CSVGDRANQPQHF.

This clonotype was seen at least ten times. The chain links TRBV7-8 to TRBJ2-5, with 8 positions matching TRBD1. The junction had 5 bases not matched to a gene; V was cut back by 0 bases and J by 5 bases. The CDR3 runs to 15 residues. In germline, CDR1 is SGHVS, CDR2 FQNEAQ. CDR3 sequence reads: CASSLARTGFETQYF. DNA for the CDR3: TGTGCCAGCAGCTTAGCGCGGACAGGGTTCGAGACCCAGTACTTC.

The V call is TRBV28, the J call TRBJ2-4, with TRBD1 as a possible D gene (5 bases). There are 15 residues in the CDR3. The germline V gene encodes CDR1 MDHEN and CDR2 SYDVKM. With 5 bases removed from V and 3 bases from J, the gap between germline ends came to 14 bases. CDR3 loop: CASSPDKSFKNIQYF. Here the CDR3 DNA reads TGTGCCAGCAGTCCGGACAAGTCCTTCAAAAACATTCAGTACTTC.

The table lists this clonotype with many counts. This chain connects TRBV6-5 to TRBJ2-7, with D perhaps TRBD1 (5 bases). Trimming stripped 4 bases from V and 2 bases from J, with 15 bases between. CDR3 size: 15 residues. Per germline, CDR1 MNHEY and CDR2 SVGAGI. Here the CDR3 reads CASSLIQGGPYEQYF. CDR3 in DNA: TGTGCCAGCAGTTTAATCCAGGGCGGCCCCTACGAGCAGTACTTC.

V and J are TRBV18 and TRBJ1-5, with D maybe TRBD1 (6 bases). V was cut by 4 bases and J by 6 bases, with 10 bases left in between. The CDR3 consists of 13 residues. In germline, CDR1 is KGHSH, CDR2 LQKENI. The CDR3 region is CASSRRGGQPQHF. The CDR3 DNA sequence: TGTGCCAGCTCACGCAGGGGCGGTCAGCCCCAGCATTTT.

The CDR3 here is CAWSKNGVRQETQYF. As DNA, the CDR3 is TGTGCCTGGAGCAAAAACGGGGTTCGCCAAGAGACCCAGTACTTC. This chain connects TRBV30 to TRBJ2-5, with D possibly TRBD2 on 5 matching bases. CDR3 length equals 15 residues. V shed 3 bases and J shed 1 base, with 15 bases lying between them. Germline loops: CDR1 GTSNPN, CDR2 SVGIG (reference sequence).

This chain connects TRBV4-3 to TRBJ2-7, with TRBD1 identical over 10 bases. V was pared by 0 bases and J by 6 bases, with 5 bases of the junction left unmatched. Germline V CDR1 and CDR2: LGHNA, YSLEER. This CDR3 is built from 15 residues. The DNA for the CDR3 is TGCGCCAGCAGCCAAGACTGGGACAGGGGAGGCGAGCAGTACTTC. Protein sequence: CASSQDWDRGGEQYF.

This clonotype has only a few counts. One base away lies a much larger clone, so this may be a sequencing read error. This sequence joins TRBV20-1 and TRBJ1-4; no reliable D call. Trimming removed 6 bases from V and 7 bases from J, with 18 bases in between. There are 14 residues in the CDR3. Germline V gene sequence: CDR1 DFQATT, CDR2 SNEGSKA (reference sequence). This chain's CDR3 is CSAMSRSEGEKLFF. The CDR3, as DNA: TGCAGTGCCATGTCGCGGAGTGAGGGTGAAAAACTGTTTTTT.

The V gene is TRBV20-1, the J gene TRBJ1-2; D might be TRBD1 (6 bases). The germline CDR1 and CDR2 sequences are DFQATT and SNEGSKA (reference sequence). The V and J ends lost 0 bases and 0 bases respectively, with 17 bases between them. The CDR3 is 17 residues long. Here the CDR3 reads CSARDSSRGQSNYGYTF. CDR3 sequence (DNA): TGCAGTGCTAGAGATTCGAGCAGGGGTCAATCTAACTATGGCTACACCTTC.

To note about this clonotype: A much larger clone is a single base away; this may be a read error. The chain uses TRBV2 and TRBJ2-3; no firm D call. Germline CDR1 SNHLY, CDR2 FYNNEI. This CDR3 region has 13 residues. CDR3 residues: CASSEMRADMQYF. The CDR3 DNA follows: TGTGCCAGCAGTGAAATGCGCGCAGATATGCAGTATTTT.

The genes are TRBV7-8 and TRBJ2-1; D gene unclear. The V end lost 8 bases, the J end lost 0 bases, and 5 bases lay between the germline ends. Looked up from germline, CDR1 is SGHVS and CDR2 is FQNEAQ. This CDR3 is built from 12 residues. The CDR3 loop reads CASLSSYNEQFF. Here the CDR3 DNA reads TGTGCCAGCCTGAGCTCCTACAATGAGCAGTTCTTC.

There are many counts of this clonotype. The chain has TRBV6-2 or TRBV6-3 and TRBJ1-2; possible D gene TRBD1, 5 bases. This CDR3 comprises 13 residues. Germline CDR1 MNHEY, CDR2 SVGEGT. V was clipped by 0 bases and J by 5 bases, with 7 bases between them. CDR3 sequence (DNA): TGTGCCAGCAGTTACTCGACAGTATATGGCTACACCTTC. Its translation is CASSYSTVYGYTF.

This clonotype was counted many times. The chain employs TRBV2 and TRBJ1-5, with no clear D. CDR1 and CDR2 from the germline V gene are SNHLY and FYNNEI. The CDR3 covers 15 residues. Trimming shortened V by 8 bases and J by 2 bases, and 16 bases separated the two germline ends. As DNA, the CDR3 is TGTGCCAGCGGGAGAGCCCCCTCTGGCAATCAGCCCCAGCATTTT. Translating gives CASGRAPSGNQPQHF.

Here the CDR3 reads CASSSHYGEGYTF. Written as DNA, the CDR3 is TGCGCCAGCAGCTCTCATTATGGCGAGGGCTACACCTTC. The chain couples TRBV5-1 to TRBJ1-2; D ambiguous. Germline-derived CDR1 and CDR2 are SGHRS and YFSETQ. There are 13 residues in the CDR3. Between the trimmed V and J ends, which lost 3 bases and 8 bases, there was a span of 14 bases. Full variable domain (rest looked up from reference TRBV5-1 and TRBJ1-2): KAGVTQTPRYLIKTRGQQVTLSCSPISGHRSVSWYQQTPGQGLQFLFEYFSETQRNKGNFPGRFSGRQFSNSRSEMNVSTLELGDSALYLCASSSHYGEGYTFGSGTRLTVV.